This T cell receptor (beta chain) was identified during a study of vaccination effects on CD4 cells after COVID-19. Germline V gene lookup returns CDR1 SGDLS and CDR2 YYNGEE. The CDR3 contains 15 residues. Trimming at V came to 3 bases and at J to 5 bases, leaving 10 bases not matched to a gene. The method was immunoSEQ multiplex PCR; TCRdb's version includes in-frame clones alone and lacks a portion of them. This sample has roughly 35,000 clones, with about three quarters found just once. Sequencing was preceded by expansion of antigen-specific CD4+ T cells with viral peptide pools in the ViraFEST assay. When less than 12 days of culture had elapsed, CD4+ T cells were isolated. This individual tested PCR-positive for SARS-CoV-2 infection between March and December 2020. With respect to this clone: Its antigen is as yet unknown.

Specimen: CD4+ T cells from PBMCs cultured with HCoV-NL63 spike peptides, collected before COVID-19 vaccination. The V and J genes are TRBV9 and TRBJ2-5; 7 bases are shared with TRBD2. This TCR derives from a human donor who had a prior SARS-CoV-2 infection. CDR3 nucleotide sequence: TGTGCCAGCAGCGCTCTCTGGGGGGGATGGGAGACCCAGTACTTC. This gives the protein CASSALWGGWETQYF.